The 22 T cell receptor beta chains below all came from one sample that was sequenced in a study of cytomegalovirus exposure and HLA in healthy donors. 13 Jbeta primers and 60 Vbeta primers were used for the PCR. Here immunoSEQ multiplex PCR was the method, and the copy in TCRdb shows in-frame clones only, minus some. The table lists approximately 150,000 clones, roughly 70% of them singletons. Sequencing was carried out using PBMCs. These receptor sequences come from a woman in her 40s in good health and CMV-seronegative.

The CDR3 nucleotides are TGCGCCAGCAGTCAAGGGGCCCACAAGGGGCACTACGAGCAGTACTTC. It translates to CASSQGAHKGHYEQYF. The chain is built from TRBV10-1 and TRBJ2-7, with D possibly matching TRBD1 (5 bases). Looked up from germline, CDR1 is WNHNN and CDR2 is SYGVQD (reference sequence). The CDR3 is 16 amino acids. V was pared by 5 bases and J by 3 bases, with 20 bases between.

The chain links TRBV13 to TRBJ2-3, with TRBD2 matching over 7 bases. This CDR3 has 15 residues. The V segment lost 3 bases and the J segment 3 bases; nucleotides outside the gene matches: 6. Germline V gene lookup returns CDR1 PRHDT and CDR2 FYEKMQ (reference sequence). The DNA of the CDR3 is TGTGCCAGCAGCTTCTGGACTAGGGAGACAGATACGCAGTATTTT. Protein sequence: CASSFWTRETDTQYF. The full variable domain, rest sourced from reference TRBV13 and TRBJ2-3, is AAGVIQSPRHLIKEKRETATLKCYPIPRHDTVYWYQQGPGQDPQFLISFYEKMQSDKGSIPDRFSAQQFSDYHSELNMSSLELGDSALYFCASSFWTRETDTQYFGPGTRLTVL.

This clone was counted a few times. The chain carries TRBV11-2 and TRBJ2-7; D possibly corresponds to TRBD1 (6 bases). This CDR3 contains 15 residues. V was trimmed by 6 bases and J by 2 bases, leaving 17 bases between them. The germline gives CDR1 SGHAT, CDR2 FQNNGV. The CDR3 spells CASRPVVGATYEQYF. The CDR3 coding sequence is TGTGCCAGCAGACCCGTCGTGGGGGCAACCTACGAGCAGTACTTC.

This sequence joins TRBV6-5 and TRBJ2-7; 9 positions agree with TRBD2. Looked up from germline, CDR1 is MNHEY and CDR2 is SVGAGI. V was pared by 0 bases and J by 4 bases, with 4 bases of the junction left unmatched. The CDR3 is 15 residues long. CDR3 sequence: CASSYSRGRAYEQYF. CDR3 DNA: TGTGCCAGCAGTTACTCTCGCGGGAGGGCATACGAGCAGTACTTC.

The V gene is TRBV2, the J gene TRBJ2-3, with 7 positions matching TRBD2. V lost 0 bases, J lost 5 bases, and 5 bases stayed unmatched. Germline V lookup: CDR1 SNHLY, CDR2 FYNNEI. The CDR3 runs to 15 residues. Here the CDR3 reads CASSEATGGLDTQYF. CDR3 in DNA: TGTGCCAGCAGTGAAGCAACGGGAGGCTTAGATACGCAGTATTTT.

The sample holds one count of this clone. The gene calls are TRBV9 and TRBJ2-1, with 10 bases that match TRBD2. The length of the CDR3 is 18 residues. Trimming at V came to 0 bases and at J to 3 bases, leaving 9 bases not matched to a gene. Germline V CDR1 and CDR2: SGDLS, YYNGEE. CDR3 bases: TGTGCCAGCAGCGTAGCTACGGCTAGCGGGGGCTTCTACAATGAGCAGTTCTTC. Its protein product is CASSVATASGGFYNEQFF.

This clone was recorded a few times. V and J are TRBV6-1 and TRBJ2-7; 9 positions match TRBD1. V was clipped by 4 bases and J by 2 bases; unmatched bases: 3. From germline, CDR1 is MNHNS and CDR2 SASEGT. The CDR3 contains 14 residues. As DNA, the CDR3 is TGTGCCAGCAGTGGAGGGACAGGGACCTACGAGCAGTACTTC. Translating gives CASSGGTGTYEQYF.

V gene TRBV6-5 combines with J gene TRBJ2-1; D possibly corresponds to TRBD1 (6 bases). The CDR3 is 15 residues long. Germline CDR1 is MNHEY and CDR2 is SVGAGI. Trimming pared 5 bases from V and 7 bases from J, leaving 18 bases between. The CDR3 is CASSLQGQLVNEQFF. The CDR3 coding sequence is TGTGCCAGCAGTCTCCAGGGGCAGTTGGTGAATGAGCAGTTCTTC.

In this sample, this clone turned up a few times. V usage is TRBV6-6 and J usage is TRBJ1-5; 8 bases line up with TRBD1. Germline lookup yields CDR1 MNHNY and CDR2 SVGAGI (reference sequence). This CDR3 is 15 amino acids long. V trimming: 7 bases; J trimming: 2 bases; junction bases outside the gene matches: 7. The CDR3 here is CASTRTGTGNQPQHF. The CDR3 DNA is TGTGCCAGCACGCGGACAGGGACGGGCAATCAGCCCCAGCATTTT.

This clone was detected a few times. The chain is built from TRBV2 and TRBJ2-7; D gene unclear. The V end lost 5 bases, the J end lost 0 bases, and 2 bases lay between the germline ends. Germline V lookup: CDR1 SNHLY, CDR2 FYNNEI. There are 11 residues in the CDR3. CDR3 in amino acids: CASSLSYEQYF. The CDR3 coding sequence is TGTGCCAGCAGTCTCTCCTACGAGCAGTACTTC.

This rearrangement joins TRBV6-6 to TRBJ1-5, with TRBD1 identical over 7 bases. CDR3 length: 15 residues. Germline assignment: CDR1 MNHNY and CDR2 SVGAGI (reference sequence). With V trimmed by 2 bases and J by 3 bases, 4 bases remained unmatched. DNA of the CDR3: TGTGCCAGCAGTTACAAAGGACAGGTCAATCAGCCCCAGCATTTT. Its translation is CASSYKGQVNQPQHF.

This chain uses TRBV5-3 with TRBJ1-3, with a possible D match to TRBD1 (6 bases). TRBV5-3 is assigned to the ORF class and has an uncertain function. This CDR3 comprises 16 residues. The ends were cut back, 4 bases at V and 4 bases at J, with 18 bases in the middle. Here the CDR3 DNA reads TGTGCCAGAAGCCAGGGGAGGGAGTCTTCAGGAAACACCATATATTTT. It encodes CARSQGRESSGNTIYF.

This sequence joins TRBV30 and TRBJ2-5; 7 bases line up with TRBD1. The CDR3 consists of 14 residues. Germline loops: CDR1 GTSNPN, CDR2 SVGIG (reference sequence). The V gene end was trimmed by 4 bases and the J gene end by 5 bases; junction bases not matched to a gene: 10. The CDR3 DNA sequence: TGTGCCTGGACTTCAGGGGGATCGTGGGAGACCCAGTACTTC. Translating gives CAWTSGGSWETQYF.

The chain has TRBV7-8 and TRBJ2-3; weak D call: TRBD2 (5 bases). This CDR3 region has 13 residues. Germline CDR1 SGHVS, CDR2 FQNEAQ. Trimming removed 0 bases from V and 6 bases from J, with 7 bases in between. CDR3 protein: CASSLAGGDTQYF. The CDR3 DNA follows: TGTGCCAGCAGCTTAGCCGGCGGGGATACGCAGTATTTT.

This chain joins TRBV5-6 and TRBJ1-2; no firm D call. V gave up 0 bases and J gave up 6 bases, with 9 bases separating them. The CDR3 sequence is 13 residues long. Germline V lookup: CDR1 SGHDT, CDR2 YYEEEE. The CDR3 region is CASSLGGGHGYTF. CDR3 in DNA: TGTGCCAGCAGCTTGGGAGGTGGTCATGGCTACACCTTC.

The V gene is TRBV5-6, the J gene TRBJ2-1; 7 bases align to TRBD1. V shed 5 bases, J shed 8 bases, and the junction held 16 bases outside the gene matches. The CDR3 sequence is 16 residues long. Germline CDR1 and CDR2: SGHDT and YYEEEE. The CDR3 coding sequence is TGTGCCAGCAGAACAGGGGTAGGTCTCCTTACCGATGAGCAGTTCTTC. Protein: CASRTGVGLLTDEQFF.

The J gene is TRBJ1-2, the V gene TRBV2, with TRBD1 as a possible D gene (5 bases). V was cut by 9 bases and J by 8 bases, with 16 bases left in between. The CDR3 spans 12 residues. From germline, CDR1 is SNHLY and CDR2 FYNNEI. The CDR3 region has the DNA TGTGCCAGGAGCCGGGCCTCAGGGGGCTACACCTTC. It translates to CARSRASGGYTF.

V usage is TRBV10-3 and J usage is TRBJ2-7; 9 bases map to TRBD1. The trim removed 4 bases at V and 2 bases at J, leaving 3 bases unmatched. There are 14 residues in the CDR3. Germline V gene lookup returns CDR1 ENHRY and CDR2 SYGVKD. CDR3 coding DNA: TGTGCCATCAGTGGGGGACAGGGAGCCTACGAGCAGTACTTC. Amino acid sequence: CAISGGQGAYEQYF.

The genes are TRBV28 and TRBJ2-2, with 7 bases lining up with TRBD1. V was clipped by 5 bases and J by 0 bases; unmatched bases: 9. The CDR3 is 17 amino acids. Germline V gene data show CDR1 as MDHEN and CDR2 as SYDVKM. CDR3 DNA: TGTGCCAGCAGTCCTTGGACAGGACTTACGAACACCGGGGAGCTGTTTTTT. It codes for CASSPWTGLTNTGELFF.

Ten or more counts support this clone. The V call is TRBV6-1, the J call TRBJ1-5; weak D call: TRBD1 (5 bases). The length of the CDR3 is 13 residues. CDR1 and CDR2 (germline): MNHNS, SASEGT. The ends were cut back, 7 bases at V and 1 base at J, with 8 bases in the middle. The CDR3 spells CASNRQSNQPQHF. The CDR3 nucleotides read TGTGCCAGCAACCGACAGAGCAATCAGCCCCAGCATTTT.

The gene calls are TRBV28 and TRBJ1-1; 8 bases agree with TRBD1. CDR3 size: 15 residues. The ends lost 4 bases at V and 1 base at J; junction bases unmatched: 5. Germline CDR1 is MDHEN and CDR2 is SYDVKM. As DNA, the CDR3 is TGTGCCAGCAGTTCTCCTACAGGGGGGAACACTGAAGCTTTCTTT. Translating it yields CASSSPTGGNTEAFF.

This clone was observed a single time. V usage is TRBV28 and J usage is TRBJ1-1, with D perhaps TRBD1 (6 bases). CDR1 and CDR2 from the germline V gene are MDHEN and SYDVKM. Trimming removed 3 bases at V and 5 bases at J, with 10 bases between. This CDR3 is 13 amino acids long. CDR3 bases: TGTGCCAGCAGTTTCGGGGGGCGGACTGAAGCTTTCTTT. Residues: CASSFGGRTEAFF.